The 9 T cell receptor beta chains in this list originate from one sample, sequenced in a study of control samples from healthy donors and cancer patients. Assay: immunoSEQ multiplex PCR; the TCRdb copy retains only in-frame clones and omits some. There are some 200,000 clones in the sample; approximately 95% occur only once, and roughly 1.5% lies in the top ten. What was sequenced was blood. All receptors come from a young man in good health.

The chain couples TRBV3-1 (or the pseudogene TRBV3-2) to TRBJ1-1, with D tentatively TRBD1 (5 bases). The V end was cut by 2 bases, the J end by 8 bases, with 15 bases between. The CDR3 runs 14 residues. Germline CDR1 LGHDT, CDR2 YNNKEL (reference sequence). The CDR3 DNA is TGTGCCAGCAGCCAAACCGGGACCCCGGCCGAAGCTTTCTTT. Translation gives CASSQTGTPAEAFF.

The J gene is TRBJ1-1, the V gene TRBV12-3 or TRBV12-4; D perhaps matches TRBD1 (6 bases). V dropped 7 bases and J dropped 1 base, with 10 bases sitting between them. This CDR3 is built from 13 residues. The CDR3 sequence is CASKLQGNTEAFF. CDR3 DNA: TGTGCCAGCAAGCTACAGGGGAACACTGAAGCTTTCTTT.

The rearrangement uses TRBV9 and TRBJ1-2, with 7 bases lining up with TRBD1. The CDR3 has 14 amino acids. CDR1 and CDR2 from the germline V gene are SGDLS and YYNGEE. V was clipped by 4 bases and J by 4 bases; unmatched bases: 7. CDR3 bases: TGTGCCAGCAGCTCCTCCGGGACAGCCTATGGCTACACCTTC. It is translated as CASSSSGTAYGYTF.

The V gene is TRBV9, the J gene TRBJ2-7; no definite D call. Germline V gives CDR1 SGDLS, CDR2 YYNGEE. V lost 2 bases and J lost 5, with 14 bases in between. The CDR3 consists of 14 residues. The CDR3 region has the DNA TGTGCCAGCAGCGTGGGCTACCCAGTTAACGAGCAGTACTTC. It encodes CASSVGYPVNEQYF. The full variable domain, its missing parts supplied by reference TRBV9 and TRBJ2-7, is DSGVTQTPKHLITATGQRVTLRCSPRSGDLSVYWYQQSLDQGLQFLIQYYNGEERAKGNILERFSAQQFPDLHSELNLSSLELGDSALYFCASSVGYPVNEQYFGPGTRLTVT.

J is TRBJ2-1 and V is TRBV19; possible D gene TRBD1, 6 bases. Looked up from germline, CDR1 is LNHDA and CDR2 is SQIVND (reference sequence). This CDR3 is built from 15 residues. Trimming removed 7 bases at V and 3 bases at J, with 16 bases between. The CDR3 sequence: CASTKPGHYYNEQFF. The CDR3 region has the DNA TGTGCCAGTACCAAGCCGGGACACTACTACAATGAGCAGTTCTTC.

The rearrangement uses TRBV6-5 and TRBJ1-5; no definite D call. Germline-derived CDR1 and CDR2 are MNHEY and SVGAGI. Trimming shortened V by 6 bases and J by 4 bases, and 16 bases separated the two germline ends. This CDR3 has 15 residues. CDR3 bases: TGTGCCAGCAGACGGTCAAGGGTGGGAAATCAGCCCCAGCATTTT. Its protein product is CASRRSRVGNQPQHF.

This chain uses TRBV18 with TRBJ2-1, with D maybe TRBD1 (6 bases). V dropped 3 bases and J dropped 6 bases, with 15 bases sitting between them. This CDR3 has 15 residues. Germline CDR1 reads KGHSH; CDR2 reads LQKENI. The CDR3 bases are TGTGCCAGCTCACCGTTGACAGGCTCTAGCAATGAGCAGTTCTTC. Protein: CASSPLTGSSNEQFF.

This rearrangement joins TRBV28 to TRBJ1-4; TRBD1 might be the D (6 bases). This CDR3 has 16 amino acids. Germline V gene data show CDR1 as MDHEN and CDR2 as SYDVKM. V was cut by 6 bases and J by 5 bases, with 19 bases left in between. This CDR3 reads CASSQMGGGENEKLFF. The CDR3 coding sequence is TGTGCCAGCAGCCAGATGGGGGGCGGTGAGAATGAAAAACTGTTTTTT.

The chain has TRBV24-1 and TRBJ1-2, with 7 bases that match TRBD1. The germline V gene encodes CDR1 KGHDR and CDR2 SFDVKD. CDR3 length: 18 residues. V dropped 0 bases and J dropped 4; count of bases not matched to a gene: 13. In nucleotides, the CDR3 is TGTGCCACCAGTGATTTGCGAAATAGGTACAGGGGATCCTATGGCTACACCTTC. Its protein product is CATSDLRNRYRGSYGYTF.